The clone carrying this TCR beta chain was counted a single time. With 5 bases removed from V and 4 bases from J, the gap between germline ends came to 17 bases. Germline CDR1 is LNHDA and CDR2 is SQIVND (reference sequence). This CDR3 is built from 15 residues. The sample comes from a study of blood T cell repertoires in COVID-19. Profiling relied on immunoSEQ multiplex PCR, and the TCRdb table lists in-frame clones only, not all of them. The sample has some 110,000 clones, approximately 89% seen once; the top ten hold roughly 4%. This TCR derives from a man in his forties with acute or convalescent COVID-19. The V and J genes are TRBV19 and TRBJ1-2; weak D call: TRBD1 (6 bases). The sequenced sample was peripheral blood. The DNA of the CDR3 is TGTGCCAGTAGTCCTCCATTACAGGGCGGCTATGGCTACACCTTC. It is translated as CASSPPLQGGYGYTF.